Following are 7 T cell receptor beta chains from one sample sequenced in a study of blood T cell repertoires in COVID-19. The protocol was immunoSEQ multiplex PCR, while the TCRdb copy is restricted to in-frame clones and leaves out a portion. This sample has 110,000 or so clones, with about two thirds found just once. The sequencing sample was made of peripheral blood. These receptors all stem from a woman in her thirties or forties with acute or convalescent COVID-19.

J is TRBJ1-1 and V is TRBV3-1 (or the pseudogene TRBV3-2); weak D call: TRBD1 (5 bases). This CDR3 has 14 residues. CDR1 is LGHDT and CDR2 is YNNKEL in the germline V gene (reference sequence). Trimming shortened V by 6 bases and J by 4 bases, and 15 bases separated the two germline ends. CDR3 nucleotides: TGTGCCAGCAGAGCCGCGGGAGGGGTCACTGAAGCTTTCTTT. Its protein is CASRAAGGVTEAFF.

The V and J genes are TRBV18 and TRBJ2-2, with 7 bases identical to TRBD1. This CDR3 is 17 amino acids long. The ends lost 3 bases at V and 3 bases at J; junction bases unmatched: 10. Germline-derived CDR1 and CDR2 are KGHSH and LQKENI. The CDR3 here is CASSPQLVTGDTGELFF. In nucleotides, the CDR3 is TGTGCCAGCTCACCCCAGCTGGTAACAGGGGACACCGGGGAGCTGTTTTTT.

This clone was detected once. The V gene is TRBV7-2, the J gene TRBJ1-3; possibly TRBD1 for D (5 bases). This CDR3 contains 17 residues. With 6 bases removed from V and 3 bases from J, the gap between germline ends came to 21 bases. Germline loops: CDR1 SGHTA, CDR2 FQGNSA. CDR3 protein: CASSHTPGPGGGNTIYF. The DNA for the CDR3 is TGTGCCAGCAGTCACACCCCGGGACCCGGGGGTGGAAACACCATATATTTT.

V gene TRBV30 combines with J gene TRBJ1-1; D gene uncertain. The V gene's germline CDR1 is GTSNPN and CDR2 SVGIG (reference sequence). Trimming took off 4 bases at V and 1 base at J, with 10 bases between the two ends. The CDR3 has 13 amino acids. The CDR3 reads CAWTAVTNTEAFF. The CDR3 bases are TGTGCCTGGACCGCGGTCACGAACACTGAAGCTTTCTTT.

This chain joins TRBV11-2 and TRBJ2-1, with D possibly matching TRBD2 (6 bases). V shed 1 base and J shed 8 bases, with 12 bases lying between them. The CDR3 has 14 amino acids. Per the germline V gene, CDR1 is SGHAT and CDR2 is FQNNGV. The CDR3, as DNA: TGTGCCAGCAGCTTAGTGGCGGGGTGGGATGAGCAGTTCTTC. Residues: CASSLVAGWDEQFF.

The rearrangement joins TRBV6-4 to TRBJ2-5, with 9 bases lining up with TRBD1. Germline V lookup: CDR1 MRHNA, CDR2 SNTAGT. V dropped 6 bases and J dropped 2; count of bases not matched to a gene: 13. This CDR3 has 17 residues. The CDR3 loop reads CASRGTGWFPSQETQYF. The CDR3 nucleotides read TGTGCCAGCAGGGGGACAGGGTGGTTCCCTTCTCAAGAGACCCAGTACTTC.

The chain carries TRBV19 and TRBJ2-1; 8 nucleotides align to TRBD1. This CDR3 region has 14 residues. Germline loops: CDR1 LNHDA, CDR2 SQIVND (reference sequence). J was trimmed by 6 bases and V by 3 bases; bases with no gene match: 4. The CDR3 loop is CASSMDRVPNEQFF. In nucleotides, the CDR3 is TGTGCCAGTAGTATGGACAGGGTTCCCAATGAGCAGTTCTTC.